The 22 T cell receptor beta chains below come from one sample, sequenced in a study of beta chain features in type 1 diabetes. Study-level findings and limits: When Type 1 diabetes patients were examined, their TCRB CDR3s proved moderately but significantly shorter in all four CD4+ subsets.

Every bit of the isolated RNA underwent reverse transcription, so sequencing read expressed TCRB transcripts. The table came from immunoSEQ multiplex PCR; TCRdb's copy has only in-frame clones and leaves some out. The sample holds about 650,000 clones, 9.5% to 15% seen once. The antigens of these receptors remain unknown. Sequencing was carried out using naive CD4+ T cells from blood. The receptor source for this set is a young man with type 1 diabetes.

This CDR3 is CASRLERTQYF. The DNA for the CDR3 is TGTGCCAGCAGACTAGAAAGGACGCAGTATTTT. The chain uses TRBV25-1 and TRBJ2-3; a weak D match, TRBD2 (5 bases). CDR3 length: 11 residues. The V gene's germline CDR1 is MGHDK and CDR2 SYGVNS. V lost 6 bases to trimming and J lost 9 bases, with 10 bases between them.

In nucleotides, the CDR3 is TGTGCCAGCAGCCGGGAAGAGCCCGGGGAGCTGTTTTTT. It translates to CASSREEPGELFF. The V and J genes are TRBV4-2 and TRBJ2-2; D is unresolved. The germline V gene encodes CDR1 LGHNA and CDR2 YNFKEQ. Trimming took 4 bases from V and 6 from J, leaving 9 bases between them. The CDR3 sequence is 13 residues long.

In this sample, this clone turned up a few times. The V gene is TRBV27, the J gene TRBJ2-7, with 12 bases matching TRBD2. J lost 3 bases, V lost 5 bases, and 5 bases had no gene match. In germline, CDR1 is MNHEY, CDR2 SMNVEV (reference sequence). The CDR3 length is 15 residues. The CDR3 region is CASSPRLAGDYEQYF. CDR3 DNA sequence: TGTGCCAGCAGTCCCCGACTAGCGGGGGACTACGAGCAGTACTTC.

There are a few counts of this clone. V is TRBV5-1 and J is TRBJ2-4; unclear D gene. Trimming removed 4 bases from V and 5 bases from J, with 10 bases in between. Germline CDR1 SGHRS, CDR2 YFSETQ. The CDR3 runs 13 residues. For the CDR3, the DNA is TGCGCCAGCAGCCCCACACGTGAAAACATTCAGTACTTC. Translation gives CASSPTRENIQYF.

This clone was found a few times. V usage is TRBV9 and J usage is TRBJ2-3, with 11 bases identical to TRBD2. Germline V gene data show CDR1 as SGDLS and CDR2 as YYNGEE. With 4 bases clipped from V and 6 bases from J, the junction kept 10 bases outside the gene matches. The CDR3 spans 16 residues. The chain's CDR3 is CASSPQTSGILDTQYF. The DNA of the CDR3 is TGTGCCAGCAGCCCGCAGACTAGCGGGATATTGGATACGCAGTATTTT.

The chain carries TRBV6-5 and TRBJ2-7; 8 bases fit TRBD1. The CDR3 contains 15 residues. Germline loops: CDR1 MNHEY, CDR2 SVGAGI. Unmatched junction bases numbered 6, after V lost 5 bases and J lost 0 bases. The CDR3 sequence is CASSPRGTGSYEQYF. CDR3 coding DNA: TGTGCCAGCAGTCCCCGGGGGACAGGCTCCTACGAGCAGTACTTC.

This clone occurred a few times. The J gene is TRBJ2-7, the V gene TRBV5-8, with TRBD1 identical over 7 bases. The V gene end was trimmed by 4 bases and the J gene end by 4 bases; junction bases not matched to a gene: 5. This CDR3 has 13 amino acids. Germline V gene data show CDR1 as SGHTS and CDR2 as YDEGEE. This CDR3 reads CASSHHRGYEQYF. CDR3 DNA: TGTGCCAGCAGCCACCACAGGGGATACGAGCAGTACTTC.

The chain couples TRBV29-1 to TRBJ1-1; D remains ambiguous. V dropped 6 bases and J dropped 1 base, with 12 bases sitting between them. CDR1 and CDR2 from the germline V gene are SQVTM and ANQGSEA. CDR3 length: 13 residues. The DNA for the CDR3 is TGCAGCGTCCGACGTGGGGAGAACACTGAAGCTTTCTTT. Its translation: CSVRRGENTEAFF.

DNA for the CDR3: TGTGCCAGCAGACCAGGACAAACAACTAATGAAAAACTGTTTTTT. Its translation: CASRPGQTTNEKLFF. This chain links TRBV6-5 with TRBJ1-4; D is perhaps TRBD1 (5 bases). The ends were cut back, 6 bases at V and 0 bases at J, with 11 bases in the middle. The germline gives CDR1 MNHEY, CDR2 SVGAGI. The CDR3 sequence is 15 residues long.

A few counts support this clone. CDR3 nucleotide sequence: TGTGCCAGCAGACGGGACAGGGAAGCTGAGCAGTTCTTC. It encodes CASRRDREAEQFF. This chain joins TRBV6-1 and TRBJ2-1, with 9 bases fitting TRBD1. The ends lost 6 bases at V and 9 bases at J; junction bases unmatched: 6. The CDR3 is 13 residues long. In germline, CDR1 is MNHNS, CDR2 SASEGT.

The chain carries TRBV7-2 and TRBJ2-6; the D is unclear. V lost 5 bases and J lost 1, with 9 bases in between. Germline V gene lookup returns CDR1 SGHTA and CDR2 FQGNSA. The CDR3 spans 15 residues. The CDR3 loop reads CASSTRSSGANVLTF. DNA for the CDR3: TGTGCCAGCAGCACCCGGAGTTCTGGGGCCAACGTCCTGACTTTC.

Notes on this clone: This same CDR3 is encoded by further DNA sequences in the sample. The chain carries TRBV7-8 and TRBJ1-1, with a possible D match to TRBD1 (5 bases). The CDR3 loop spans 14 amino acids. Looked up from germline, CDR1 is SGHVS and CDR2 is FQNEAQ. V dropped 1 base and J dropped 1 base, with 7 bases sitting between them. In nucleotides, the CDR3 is TGTGCCAGCAGCTTAGTCCAGGGGAACACTGAAGCTTTCTTT. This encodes CASSLVQGNTEAFF.

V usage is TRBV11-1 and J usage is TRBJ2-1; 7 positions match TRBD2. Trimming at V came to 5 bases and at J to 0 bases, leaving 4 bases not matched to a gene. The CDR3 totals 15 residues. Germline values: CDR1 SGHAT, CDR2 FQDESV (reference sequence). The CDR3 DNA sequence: TGTGCCAGCAGCCCGGGACTACCCTCCTACAATGAGCAGTTCTTC. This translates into CASSPGLPSYNEQFF.

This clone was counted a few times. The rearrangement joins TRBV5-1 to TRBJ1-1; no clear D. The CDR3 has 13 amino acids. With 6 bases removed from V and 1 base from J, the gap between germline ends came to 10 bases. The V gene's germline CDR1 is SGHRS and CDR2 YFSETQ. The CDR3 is CASTATRNTEAFF. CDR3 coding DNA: TGCGCCAGCACCGCTACGAGGAACACTGAAGCTTTCTTT.

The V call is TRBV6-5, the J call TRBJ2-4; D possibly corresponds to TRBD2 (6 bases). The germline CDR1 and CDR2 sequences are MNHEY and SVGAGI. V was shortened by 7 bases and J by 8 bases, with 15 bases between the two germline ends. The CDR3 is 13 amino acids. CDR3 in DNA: TGTGCCAGCACCGAGGCGGGGAGCTACATTCAGTACTTC. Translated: CASTEAGSYIQYF.

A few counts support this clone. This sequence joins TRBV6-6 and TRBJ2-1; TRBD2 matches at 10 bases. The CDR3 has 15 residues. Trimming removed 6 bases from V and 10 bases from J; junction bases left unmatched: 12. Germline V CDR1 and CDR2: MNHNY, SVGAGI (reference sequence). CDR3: CASRYSGGTDREQFF. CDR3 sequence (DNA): TGTGCCAGCAGATATAGCGGGGGGACCGATCGAGAGCAGTTCTTC.

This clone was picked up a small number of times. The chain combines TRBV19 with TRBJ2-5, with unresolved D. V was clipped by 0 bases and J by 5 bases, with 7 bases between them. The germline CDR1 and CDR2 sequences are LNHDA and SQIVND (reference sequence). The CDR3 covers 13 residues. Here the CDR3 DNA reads TGTGCCAGTAGTATAGACCCCGTGGAGACCCAGTACTTC. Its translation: CASSIDPVETQYF.

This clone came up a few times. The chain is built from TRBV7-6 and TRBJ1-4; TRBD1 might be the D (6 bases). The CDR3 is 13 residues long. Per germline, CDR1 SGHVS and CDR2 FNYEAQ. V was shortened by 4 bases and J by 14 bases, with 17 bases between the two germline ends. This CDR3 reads CASSSLPTGFLFF. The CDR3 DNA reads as TGTGCCAGCAGCTCCCTACCTACAGGGTTTCTGTTTTTT.

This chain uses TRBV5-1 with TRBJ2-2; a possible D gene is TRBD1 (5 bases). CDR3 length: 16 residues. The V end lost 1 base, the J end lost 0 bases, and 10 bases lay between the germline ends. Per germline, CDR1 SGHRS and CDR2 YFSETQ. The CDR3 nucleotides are TGCGCCAGCAGCTTGAAGGCAGGGTCGAACACCGGGGAGCTGTTTTTT. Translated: CASSLKAGSNTGELFF.

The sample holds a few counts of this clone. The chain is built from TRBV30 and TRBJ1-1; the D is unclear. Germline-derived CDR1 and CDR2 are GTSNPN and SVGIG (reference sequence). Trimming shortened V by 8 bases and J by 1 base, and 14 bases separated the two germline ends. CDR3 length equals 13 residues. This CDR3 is CAPVLVTNTEAFF. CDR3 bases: TGTGCCCCTGTACTAGTAACGAACACTGAAGCTTTCTTT.

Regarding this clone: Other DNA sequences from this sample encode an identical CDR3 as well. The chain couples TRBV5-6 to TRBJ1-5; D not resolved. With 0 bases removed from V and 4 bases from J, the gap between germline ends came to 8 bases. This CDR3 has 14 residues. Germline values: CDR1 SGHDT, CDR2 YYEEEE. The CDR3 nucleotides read TGTGCCAGCAGCTTGGGTCACGGAAATCAGCCCCAGCATTTT. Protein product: CASSLGHGNQPQHF.

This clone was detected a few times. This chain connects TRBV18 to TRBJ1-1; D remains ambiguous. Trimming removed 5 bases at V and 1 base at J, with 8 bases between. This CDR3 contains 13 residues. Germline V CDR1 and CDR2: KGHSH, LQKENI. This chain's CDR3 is CASSWGRNTEAFF. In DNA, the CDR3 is TGTGCCAGCTCATGGGGTCGGAACACTGAAGCTTTCTTT.